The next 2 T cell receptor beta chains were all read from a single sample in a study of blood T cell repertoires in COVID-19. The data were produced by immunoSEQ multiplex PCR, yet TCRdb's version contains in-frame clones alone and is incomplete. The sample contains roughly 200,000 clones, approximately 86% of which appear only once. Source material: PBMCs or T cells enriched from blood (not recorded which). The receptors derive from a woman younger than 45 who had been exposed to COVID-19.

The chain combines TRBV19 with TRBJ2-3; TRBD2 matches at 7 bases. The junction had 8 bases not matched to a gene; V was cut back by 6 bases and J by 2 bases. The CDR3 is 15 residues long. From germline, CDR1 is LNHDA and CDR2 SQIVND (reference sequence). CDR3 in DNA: TGTGCCAGTAGCCCGTTGGGAGGGGACACAGATACGCAGTATTTT. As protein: CASSPLGGDTDTQYF. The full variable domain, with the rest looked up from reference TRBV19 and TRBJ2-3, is DGGITQSPKYLFRKEGQNVTLSCEQNLNHDAMYWYRQDPGQGLRLIYYSQIVNDFQKGDIAEGYSVSREKKESFPLTVTSAQKNPTAFYLCASSPLGGDTDTQYFGPGTRLTVL.

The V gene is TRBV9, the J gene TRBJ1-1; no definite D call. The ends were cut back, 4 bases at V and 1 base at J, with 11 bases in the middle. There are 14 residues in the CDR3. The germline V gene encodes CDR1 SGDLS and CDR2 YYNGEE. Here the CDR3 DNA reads TGTGCCAGCAGCCCTTCGCGAGGGAACACTGAAGCTTTCTTT. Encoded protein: CASSPSRGNTEAFF.